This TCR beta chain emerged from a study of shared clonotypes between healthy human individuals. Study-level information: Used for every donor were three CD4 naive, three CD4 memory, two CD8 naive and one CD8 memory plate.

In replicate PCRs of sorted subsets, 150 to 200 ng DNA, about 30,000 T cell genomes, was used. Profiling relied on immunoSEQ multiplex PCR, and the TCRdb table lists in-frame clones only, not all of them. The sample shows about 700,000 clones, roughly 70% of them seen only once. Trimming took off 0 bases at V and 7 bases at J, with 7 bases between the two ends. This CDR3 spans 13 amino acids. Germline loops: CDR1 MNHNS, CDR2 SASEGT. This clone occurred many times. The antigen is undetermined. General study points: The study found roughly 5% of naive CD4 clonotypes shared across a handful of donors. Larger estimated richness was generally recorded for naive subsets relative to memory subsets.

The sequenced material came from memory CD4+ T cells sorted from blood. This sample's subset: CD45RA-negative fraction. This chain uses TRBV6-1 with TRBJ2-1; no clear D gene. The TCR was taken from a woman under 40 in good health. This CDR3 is CASSEADPNEQFF. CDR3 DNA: TGTGCCAGCAGTGAAGCAGACCCGAATGAGCAGTTCTTC.